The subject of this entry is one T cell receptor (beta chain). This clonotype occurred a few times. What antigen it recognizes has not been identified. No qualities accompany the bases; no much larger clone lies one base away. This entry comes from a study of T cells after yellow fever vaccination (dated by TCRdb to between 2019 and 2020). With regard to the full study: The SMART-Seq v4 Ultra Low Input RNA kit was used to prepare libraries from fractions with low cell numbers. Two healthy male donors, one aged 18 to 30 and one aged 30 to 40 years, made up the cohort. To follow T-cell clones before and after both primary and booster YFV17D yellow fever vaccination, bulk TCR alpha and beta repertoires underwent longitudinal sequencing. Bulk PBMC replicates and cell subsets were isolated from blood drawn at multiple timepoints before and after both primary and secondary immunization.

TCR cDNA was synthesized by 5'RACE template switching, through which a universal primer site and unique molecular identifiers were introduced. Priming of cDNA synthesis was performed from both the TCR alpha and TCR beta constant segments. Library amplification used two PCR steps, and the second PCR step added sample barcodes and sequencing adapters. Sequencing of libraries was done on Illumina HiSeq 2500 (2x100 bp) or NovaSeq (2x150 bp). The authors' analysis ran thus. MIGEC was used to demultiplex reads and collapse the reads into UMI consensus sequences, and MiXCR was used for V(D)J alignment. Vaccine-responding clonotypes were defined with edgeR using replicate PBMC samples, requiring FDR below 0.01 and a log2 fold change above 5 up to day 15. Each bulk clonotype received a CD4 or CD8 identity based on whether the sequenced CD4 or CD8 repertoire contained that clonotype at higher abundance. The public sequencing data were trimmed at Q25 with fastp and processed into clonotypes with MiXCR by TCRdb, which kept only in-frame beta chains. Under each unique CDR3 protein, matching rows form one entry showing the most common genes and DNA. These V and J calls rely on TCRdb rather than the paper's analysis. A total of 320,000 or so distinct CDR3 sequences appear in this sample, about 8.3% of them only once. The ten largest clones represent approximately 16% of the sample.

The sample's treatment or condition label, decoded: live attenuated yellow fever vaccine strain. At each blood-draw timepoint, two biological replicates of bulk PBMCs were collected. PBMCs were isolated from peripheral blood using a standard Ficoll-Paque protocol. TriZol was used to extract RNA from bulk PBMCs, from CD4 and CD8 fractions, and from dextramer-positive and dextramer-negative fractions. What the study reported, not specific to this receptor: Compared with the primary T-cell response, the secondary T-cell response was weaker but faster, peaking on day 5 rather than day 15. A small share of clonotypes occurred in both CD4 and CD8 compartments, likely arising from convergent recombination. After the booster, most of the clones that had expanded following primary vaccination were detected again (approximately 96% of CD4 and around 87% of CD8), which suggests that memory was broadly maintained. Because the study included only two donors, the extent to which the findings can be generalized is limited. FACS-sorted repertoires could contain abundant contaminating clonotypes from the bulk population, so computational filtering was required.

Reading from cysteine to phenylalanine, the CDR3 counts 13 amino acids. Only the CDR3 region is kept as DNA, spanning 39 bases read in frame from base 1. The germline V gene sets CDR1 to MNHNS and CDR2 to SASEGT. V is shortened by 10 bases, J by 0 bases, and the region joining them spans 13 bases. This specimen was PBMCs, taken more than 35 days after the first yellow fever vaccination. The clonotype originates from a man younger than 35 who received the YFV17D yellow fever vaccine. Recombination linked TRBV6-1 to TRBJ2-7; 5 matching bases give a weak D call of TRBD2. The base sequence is TGTGCCACCCCGGACCGGGACTCCTACGAGCAGTACTTC. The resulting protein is CATPDRDSYEQYF.